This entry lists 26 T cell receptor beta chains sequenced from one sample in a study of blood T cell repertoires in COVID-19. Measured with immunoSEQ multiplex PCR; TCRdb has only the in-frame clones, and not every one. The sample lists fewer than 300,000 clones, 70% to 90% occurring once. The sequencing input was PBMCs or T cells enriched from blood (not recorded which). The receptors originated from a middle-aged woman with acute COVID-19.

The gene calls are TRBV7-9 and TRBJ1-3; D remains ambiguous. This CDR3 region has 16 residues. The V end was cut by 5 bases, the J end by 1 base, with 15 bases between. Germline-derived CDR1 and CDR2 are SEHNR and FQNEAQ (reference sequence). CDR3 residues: CASSLDSPRSGNTIYF. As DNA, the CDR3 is TGTGCCAGCAGCCTCGATTCTCCCCGGTCTGGAAACACCATATATTTT.

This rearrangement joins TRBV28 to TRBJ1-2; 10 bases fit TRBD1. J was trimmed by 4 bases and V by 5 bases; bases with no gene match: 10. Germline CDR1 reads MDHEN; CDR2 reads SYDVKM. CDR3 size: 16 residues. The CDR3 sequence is CASSIRQGAGSYGYTF. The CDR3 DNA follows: TGTGCCAGCAGTATCCGACAGGGGGCTGGGAGCTATGGCTACACCTTC.

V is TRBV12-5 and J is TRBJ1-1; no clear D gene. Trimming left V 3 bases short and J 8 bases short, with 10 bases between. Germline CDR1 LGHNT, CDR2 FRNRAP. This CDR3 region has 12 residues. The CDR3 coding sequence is TGTGCTAGTGGTTTAGATGCCAGGGAAGCTTTCTTT. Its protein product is CASGLDAREAFF.

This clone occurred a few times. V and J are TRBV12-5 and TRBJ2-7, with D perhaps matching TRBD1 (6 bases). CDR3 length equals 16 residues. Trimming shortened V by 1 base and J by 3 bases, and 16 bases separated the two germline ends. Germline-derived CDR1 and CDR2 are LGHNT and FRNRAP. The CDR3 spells CASGLARNRDLYEQYV. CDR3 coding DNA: TGTGCTAGTGGTTTGGCCCGAAACAGGGATCTCTACGAGCAGTACGTC.

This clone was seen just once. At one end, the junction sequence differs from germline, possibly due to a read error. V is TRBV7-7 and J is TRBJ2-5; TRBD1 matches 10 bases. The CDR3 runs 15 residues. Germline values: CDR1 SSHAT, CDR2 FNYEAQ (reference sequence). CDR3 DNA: TGTGCTAGCAGCTTAGGCGGGACAGGGGAGGAGACCCAGTACTTC. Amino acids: CASSLGGTGEETQYF.

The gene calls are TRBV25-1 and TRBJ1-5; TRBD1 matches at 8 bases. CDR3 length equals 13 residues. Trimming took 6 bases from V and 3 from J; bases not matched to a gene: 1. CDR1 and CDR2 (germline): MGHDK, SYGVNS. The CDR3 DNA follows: TGTGCCAGCAGGACAGGGGCCAATCAGCCCCAGCATTTT. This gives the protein CASRTGANQPQHF.

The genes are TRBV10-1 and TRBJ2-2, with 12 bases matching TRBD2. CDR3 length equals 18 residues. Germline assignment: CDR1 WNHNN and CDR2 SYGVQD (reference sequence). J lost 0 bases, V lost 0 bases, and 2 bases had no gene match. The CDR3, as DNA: TGCGCCAGCAGTGAGTCTCGGACTAGCGGGGCGAACACCGGGGAGCTGTTTTTT. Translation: CASSESRTSGANTGELFF.

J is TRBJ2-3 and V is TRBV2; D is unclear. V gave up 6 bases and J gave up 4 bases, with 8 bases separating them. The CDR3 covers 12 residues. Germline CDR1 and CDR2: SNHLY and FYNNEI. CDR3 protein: CASRSIADTQYF. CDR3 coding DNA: TGTGCCAGCAGGTCTATCGCAGATACGCAGTATTTT.

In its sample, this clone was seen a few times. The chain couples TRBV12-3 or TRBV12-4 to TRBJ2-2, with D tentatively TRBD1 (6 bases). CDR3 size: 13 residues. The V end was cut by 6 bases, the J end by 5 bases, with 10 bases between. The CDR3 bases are TGTGCCAGCAGGTGGACAGAGACCGGGGAGCTGTTTTTT. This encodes CASRWTETGELFF.

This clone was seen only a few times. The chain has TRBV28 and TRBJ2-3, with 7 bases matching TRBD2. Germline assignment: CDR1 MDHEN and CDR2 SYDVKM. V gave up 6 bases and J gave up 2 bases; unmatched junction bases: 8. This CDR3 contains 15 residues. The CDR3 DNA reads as TGTGCCAGCAGGGGGCTAGCGGAATTCACAGATACGCAGTATTTT. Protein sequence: CASRGLAEFTDTQYF.

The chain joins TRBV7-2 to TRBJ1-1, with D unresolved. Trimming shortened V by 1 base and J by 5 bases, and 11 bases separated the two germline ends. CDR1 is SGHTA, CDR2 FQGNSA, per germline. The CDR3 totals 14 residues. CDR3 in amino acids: CASSLGRRGTEAFF. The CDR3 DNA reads TGTGCCAGCAGCTTAGGGAGACGGGGAACTGAAGCTTTCTTT. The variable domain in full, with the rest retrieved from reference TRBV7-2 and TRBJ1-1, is GAGVSQSPSNKVTEKGKDVELRCDPISGHTALYWYRQSLGQGLEFLIYFQGNSAPDKSGLPSDRFSAERTGGSVSTLTIQRTQQEDSAVYLCASSLGRRGTEAFFGQGTRLTVV.

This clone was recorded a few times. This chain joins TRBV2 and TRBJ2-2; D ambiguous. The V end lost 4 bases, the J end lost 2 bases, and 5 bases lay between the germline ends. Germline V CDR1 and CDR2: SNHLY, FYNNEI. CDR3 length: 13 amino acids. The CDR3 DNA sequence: TGTGCCAGCAGTGCCTATAACACCGGGGAGCTGTTTTTT. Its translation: CASSAYNTGELFF.

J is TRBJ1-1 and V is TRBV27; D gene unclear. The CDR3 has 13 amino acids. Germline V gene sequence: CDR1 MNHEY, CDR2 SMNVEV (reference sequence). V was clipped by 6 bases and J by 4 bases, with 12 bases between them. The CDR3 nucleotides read TGTGCCAGCAGCAAGAATCTAGGCACTGAAGCTTTCTTT. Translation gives CASSKNLGTEAFF.

CDR3 DNA sequence: TGTGCCAGCAGTGAATTTGAAGTCGGGACAGGGGGTGATGTGCAGTACTTC. This gives the protein CASSEFEVGTGGDVQYF. The V and J genes are TRBV2 and TRBJ2-7; 11 bases map to TRBD1. The CDR3 consists of 17 residues. J lost 9 bases, V lost 2 bases, and 15 bases had no gene match. Germline CDR1 is SNHLY and CDR2 is FYNNEI.

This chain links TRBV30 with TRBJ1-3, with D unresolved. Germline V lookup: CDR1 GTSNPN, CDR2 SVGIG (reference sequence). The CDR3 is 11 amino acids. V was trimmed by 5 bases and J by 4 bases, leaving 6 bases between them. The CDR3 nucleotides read TGTGCCTGGGAGAGAGGAAACACCATATATTTT. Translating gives CAWERGNTIYF.

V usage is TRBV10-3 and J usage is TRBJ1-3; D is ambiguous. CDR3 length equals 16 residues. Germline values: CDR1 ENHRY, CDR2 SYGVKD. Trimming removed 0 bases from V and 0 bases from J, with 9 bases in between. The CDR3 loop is CAISESRQFSGNTIYF. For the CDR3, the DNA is TGTGCCATCAGTGAGTCGAGACAATTCTCTGGAAACACCATATATTTT.

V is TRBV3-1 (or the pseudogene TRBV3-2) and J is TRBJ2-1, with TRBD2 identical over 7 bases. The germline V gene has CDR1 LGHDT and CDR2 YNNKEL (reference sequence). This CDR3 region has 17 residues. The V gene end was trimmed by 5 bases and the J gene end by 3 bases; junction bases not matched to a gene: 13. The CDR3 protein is CASSAPPRLAGYNEQFF. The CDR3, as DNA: TGTGCCAGCAGCGCCCCGCCGCGACTAGCTGGCTACAATGAGCAGTTCTTC.

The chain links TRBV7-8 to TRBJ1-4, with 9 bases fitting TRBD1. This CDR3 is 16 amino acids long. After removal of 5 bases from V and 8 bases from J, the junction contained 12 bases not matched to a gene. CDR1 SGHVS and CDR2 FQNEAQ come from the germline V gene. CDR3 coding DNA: TGTGCCAGCAGCCCATTGTCCGGGACAGGGCTAGAAAAACTGTTTTTT. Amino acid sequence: CASSPLSGTGLEKLFF.

CDR3 coding DNA: TGCGCCAGCAGCCCTATTCATGGGGGCCGGCCCGGAAACACCATATATTTT. Its translation is CASSPIHGGRPGNTIYF. The chain has TRBV5-1 and TRBJ1-3, with D tentatively TRBD1 (6 bases). Trimming took 4 bases from V and 4 from J, leaving 21 bases between them. Germline V CDR1 and CDR2: SGHRS, YFSETQ. This CDR3 is 17 amino acids long.

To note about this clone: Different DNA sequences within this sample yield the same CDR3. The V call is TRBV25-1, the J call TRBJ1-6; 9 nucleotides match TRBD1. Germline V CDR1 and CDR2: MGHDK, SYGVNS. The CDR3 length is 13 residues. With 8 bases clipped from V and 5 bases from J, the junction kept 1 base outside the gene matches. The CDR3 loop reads CASGQGNNSPLHF. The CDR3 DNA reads TGTGCCAGCGGACAGGGGAATAATTCACCCCTCCACTTT.

The CDR3 bases are TGTGCCAGCAGCTTCTTCGGGACAGCATACGAGCAGTACTTC. It translates to CASSFFGTAYEQYF. The J gene is TRBJ2-7, the V gene TRBV7-2, with 7 bases aligning to TRBD1. V trimming: 3 bases; J trimming: 4 bases; junction bases outside the gene matches: 6. This CDR3 comprises 14 residues. From germline, CDR1 is SGHTA and CDR2 FQGNSA.

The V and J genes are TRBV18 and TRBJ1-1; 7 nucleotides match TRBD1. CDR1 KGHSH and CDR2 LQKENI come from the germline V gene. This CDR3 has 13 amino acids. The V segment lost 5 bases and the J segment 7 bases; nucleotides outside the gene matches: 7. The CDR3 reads CASSGTVEGEAFF. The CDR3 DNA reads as TGTGCCAGCTCAGGGACAGTGGAGGGTGAAGCTTTCTTT.

DNA for the CDR3: TGTGCCACCAGAGACAAGAAAGAATCGGGAAACACCATATATTTT. As protein: CATRDKKESGNTIYF. The chain links TRBV24-1 to TRBJ1-3; D unclear. In germline, CDR1 is KGHDR, CDR2 SFDVKD. The V and J ends lost 7 bases and 4 bases respectively, with 16 bases between them. This CDR3 comprises 15 residues.

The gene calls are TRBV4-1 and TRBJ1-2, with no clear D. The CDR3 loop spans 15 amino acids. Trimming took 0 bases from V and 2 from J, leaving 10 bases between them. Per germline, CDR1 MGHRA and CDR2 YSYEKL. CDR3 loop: CASSQEGTDNYGYTF. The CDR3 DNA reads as TGCGCCAGCAGCCAAGAAGGCACAGACAACTATGGCTACACCTTC.

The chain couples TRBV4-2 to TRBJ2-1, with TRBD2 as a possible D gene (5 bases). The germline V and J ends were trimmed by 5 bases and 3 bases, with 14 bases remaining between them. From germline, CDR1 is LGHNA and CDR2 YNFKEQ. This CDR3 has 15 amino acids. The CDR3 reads CASSGSTDNYNEQFF. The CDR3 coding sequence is TGTGCCAGCAGCGGGAGTACAGATAACTACAATGAGCAGTTCTTC.

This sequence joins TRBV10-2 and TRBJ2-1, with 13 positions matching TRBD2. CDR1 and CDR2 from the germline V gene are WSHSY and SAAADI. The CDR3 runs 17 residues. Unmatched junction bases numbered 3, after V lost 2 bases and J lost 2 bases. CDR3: CASSELGLAGAYNEQFF. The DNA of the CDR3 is TGCGCCAGCAGTGAGCTAGGACTAGCGGGAGCCTACAATGAGCAGTTCTTC.